A single sample is the source of the 6 T cell receptor beta chains below, sequenced in a study of shared clonotypes between healthy human individuals. The data were produced by immunoSEQ multiplex PCR, yet TCRdb's version contains in-frame clones alone and is incomplete. The table records approximately 2.3 million clones, more than 85% of them present only once. The sample was naive CD4+ T cells from PBMCs. Subset meaning: CD45RA+ positively selected. The receptors derive from a man between 18 and 35 years old in good health. Some clones in this sample may be carry-over from other donors' samples.

The rearrangement links TRBV4-1 to TRBJ2-3; D gene uncertain. There are 12 residues in the CDR3. V dropped 0 bases and J dropped 6 bases, with 4 bases sitting between them. CDR1 is MGHRA, CDR2 YSYEKL, per germline. CDR3 loop: CASSQEFDTQYF. The CDR3 DNA is TGCGCCAGCAGCCAAGAGTTTGATACGCAGTATTTT.

The chain combines TRBV5-1 with TRBJ1-1; TRBD1 might be the D (5 bases). Between the trimmed V and J ends, which lost 0 bases and 5 bases, there was a span of 17 bases. CDR1 is SGHRS and CDR2 is YFSETQ in the germline V gene. The CDR3 runs 16 residues. In nucleotides, the CDR3 is TGCGCCAGCAGCTTGGGGGCCCGGGGAGGGGAAACTGAAGCTTTCTTT. Translated, it gives CASSLGARGGETEAFF. Looking up the rest from reference TRBV5-1 and TRBJ1-1 gives the full variable domain: KAGVTQTPRYLIKTRGQQVTLSCSPISGHRSVSWYQQTPGQGLQFLFEYFSETQRNKGNFPGRFSGRQFSNSRSEMNVSTLELGDSALYLCASSLGARGGETEAFFGQGTRLTVV.

This chain joins TRBV19 and TRBJ2-1; no firm D call. Germline loops: CDR1 LNHDA, CDR2 SQIVND (reference sequence). The CDR3 runs 12 residues. V shed 5 bases and J shed 9 bases, with 11 bases lying between them. The CDR3 sequence: CASSRPDPEQFF. The DNA for the CDR3 is TGTGCCAGTAGTCGGCCCGACCCTGAGCAGTTCTTC.

The chain has TRBV28 and TRBJ1-1, with 9 nucleotides matching TRBD1. With 5 bases clipped from V and 1 base from J, the junction kept 2 bases outside the gene matches. The germline CDR1 and CDR2 sequences are MDHEN and SYDVKM. This CDR3 spans 14 amino acids. In DNA form, the CDR3 reads TGTGCCAGCAGTCCGGGACAGGGGAACACTGAAGCTTTCTTT. Amino acids: CASSPGQGNTEAFF.

V gene TRBV28 combines with J gene TRBJ2-5; a possible D gene is TRBD1 (7 bases). CDR3 length equals 14 residues. CDR1 is MDHEN and CDR2 is SYDVKM in the germline V gene. V was trimmed by 2 bases and J by 6 bases, leaving 13 bases between them. The CDR3 nucleotides read TGTGCCAGCAGTTTAAGGACAGGAGGGAAGACCCAGTACTTC. Its protein is CASSLRTGGKTQYF.

The J gene is TRBJ1-5, the V gene TRBV6-1; no clear D. Deletions cut 8 bases from V and 3 bases from J, with 17 bases between. Germline V gene data show CDR1 as MNHNS and CDR2 as SASEGT. There are 15 residues in the CDR3. The CDR3 is CASAYTKILNQPQHF. The CDR3 DNA reads as TGTGCCAGCGCTTACACTAAGATTCTCAATCAGCCCCAGCATTTT.